These 15 T cell receptor beta chains share one sample of origin, sequenced in a study of blood T cell repertoires in COVID-19. Measured with immunoSEQ multiplex PCR; TCRdb has only the in-frame clones, and not every one. In the table there are about 210,000 clones, 88% of which are singletons. The source material was peripheral blood. The receptors come from a man between 65 and 85 years old with acute or convalescent COVID-19.

V gene TRBV18 combines with J gene TRBJ2-1, with TRBD2 matching over 10 bases. The CDR3 has 16 residues. The J segment lost 7 bases and the V segment lost 3 bases, leaving 9 bases of the junction unmatched. Germline V gene data show CDR1 as KGHSH and CDR2 as LQKENI. CDR3 loop: CASSPGLAGGGNEQFF. The CDR3 nucleotides read TGTGCCAGCTCACCCGGATTAGCGGGAGGAGGAAATGAGCAGTTCTTC. The variable domain in full, completed from reference TRBV18 and TRBJ2-1, reads NAGVMQNPRHLVRRRGQEARLRCSPMKGHSHVYWYRQLPEEGLKFMVYLQKENIIDESGMPKERFSAEFPKEGPSILRIQQVVRGDSAAYFCASSPGLAGGGNEQFFGPGTRLTVL.

The chain employs TRBV2 and TRBJ2-5; 7 bases line up with TRBD1. The trim removed 5 bases at V and 3 bases at J, leaving 3 bases unmatched. Germline assignment: CDR1 SNHLY and CDR2 FYNNEI. The CDR3 runs to 13 residues. CDR3 sequence reads: CASSLDREETQYF. The CDR3 DNA reads as TGTGCCAGCAGTCTTGACAGGGAAGAGACCCAGTACTTC.

The V call is TRBV15, the J call TRBJ1-1; 7 bases match TRBD1. CDR1 and CDR2 (germline): LNHNV, YYDKDF (reference sequence). Trimming cost V 6 bases and J 0 bases; bases outside gene matches: 7. This CDR3 has 15 residues. The CDR3 region is CATRTGSGVNTEAFF. DNA for the CDR3: TGTGCCACCAGGACAGGGTCCGGGGTGAACACTGAAGCTTTCTTT.

This clone was observed once. The chain employs TRBV7-2 and TRBJ2-2; 8 bases are a match to TRBD2. Germline CDR1 reads SGHTA; CDR2 reads FQGNSA. The CDR3 has 17 amino acids. The V gene end was trimmed by 5 bases and the J gene end by 7 bases; junction bases not matched to a gene: 15. The CDR3: CASSPTGGGSGNGELFF. CDR3 bases: TGTGCCAGCAGCCCCACGGGCGGTGGTAGCGGGAACGGGGAGCTGTTTTTT.

As DNA, the CDR3 is TGCGCCAGCAGCCAAGAAGGACGGGAGAACACTGAAGCTTTCTTT. Its translation: CASSQEGRENTEAFF. The genes are TRBV4-1 and TRBJ1-1; D remains unclear. CDR1 is MGHRA, CDR2 YSYEKL, per germline. This CDR3 spans 15 amino acids. V was shortened by 0 bases and J by 1 base, with 9 bases between the two germline ends.

This chain connects TRBV27 to TRBJ2-2, with TRBD2 matching over 8 bases. The CDR3 length is 16 residues. From germline, CDR1 is MNHEY and CDR2 SMNVEV (reference sequence). V was clipped by 1 base and J by 5 bases; unmatched bases: 6. This chain's CDR3 is CASSLWAGGGTGELFF. DNA for the CDR3: TGTGCCAGCAGTTTATGGGCGGGAGGTGGAACCGGGGAGCTGTTTTTT.

The chain combines TRBV29-1 with TRBJ2-3; D remains ambiguous. V dropped 6 bases and J dropped 0 bases, with 7 bases sitting between them. Germline assignment: CDR1 SQVTM and CDR2 ANQGSEA. The CDR3 covers 12 residues. The CDR3 DNA reads TGCAGCGTGAGCCCAAGCACAGATACGCAGTATTTT. As protein: CSVSPSTDTQYF.

The V gene is TRBV5-4, the J gene TRBJ2-5; 13 bases fit TRBD2. The V and J ends lost 4 bases and 4 bases, in that order; junction bases with no gene match: 7. Germline-derived CDR1 and CDR2 are SGHNT and YYREEE (reference sequence). The CDR3 contains 16 residues. The CDR3 bases are TGTGCCAGCAGCCGGTGGACTAGCGGGAGCGGAGAGACCCAGTACTTC. Its translation is CASSRWTSGSGETQYF.

The CDR3 protein is CASSQVSKGELFF. Here the CDR3 DNA reads TGTGCCAGCAGCCAAGTTAGTAAGGGAGAGCTGTTTTTT. The chain carries TRBV14 and TRBJ1-4; D not certain. Per germline, CDR1 SGHDN and CDR2 FVKESK. The CDR3 covers 13 residues. The V and J ends lost 1 base and 14 bases respectively, with 14 bases between them.

The chain carries TRBV6-5 and TRBJ2-7; D uncertain. Germline-derived CDR1 and CDR2 are MNHEY and SVGAGI. The CDR3 extends over 14 amino acids. Trimming removed 2 bases from V and 2 bases from J, with 10 bases in between. CDR3 sequence reads: CASSYNRVPYEQYF. CDR3 DNA: TGTGCCAGCAGTTACAACCGGGTCCCCTACGAGCAGTACTTC.

The V and J genes are TRBV7-3 and TRBJ2-2; tentative D call: TRBD2 (6 bases). V lost 1 base to trimming and J lost 0 bases, with 9 bases between them. The CDR3 loop spans 16 amino acids. The V gene's germline CDR1 is SGHTA and CDR2 FQGTGA. The CDR3 loop is CASSLNPGANTGELFF. The CDR3 nucleotides are TGTGCCAGCAGCTTAAATCCGGGAGCGAACACCGGGGAGCTGTTTTTT.

The rearrangement joins TRBV18 to TRBJ2-7; no clear D gene. The CDR3 consists of 12 residues. V was cut by 5 bases and J by 2 bases, with 7 bases left in between. Germline V CDR1 and CDR2: KGHSH, LQKENI. CDR3 nucleotides: TGTGCCAGCTCATCCGAGACCTACGAGCAGTACTTC. It specifies CASSSETYEQYF.

The J gene is TRBJ2-7, the V gene TRBV23-1; the match to TRBD1 covers 7 bases. TRBV23-1 is marked as an open reading frame, function uncertain. This CDR3 spans 12 amino acids. The trim removed 0 bases at V and 12 bases at J, leaving 5 bases unmatched. The CDR3 DNA reads as TGCGCCAGCAGTCAATCTTACAGGGGTAGGTACTTC. Residues: CASSQSYRGRYF.

The V gene is TRBV7-6, the J gene TRBJ1-1, with 7 positions matching TRBD1. Germline V CDR1 and CDR2: SGHVS, FNYEAQ. V gave up 5 bases and J gave up 0 bases; unmatched junction bases: 6. The CDR3 runs 15 residues. The CDR3, as DNA: TGTGCCAGCAGCCCTAGGACAGGAATGAACACTGAAGCTTTCTTT. Its protein is CASSPRTGMNTEAFF.

The gene calls are TRBV7-8 and TRBJ1-2, with 8 bases identical to TRBD1. The CDR3 sequence is 14 residues long. CDR1 and CDR2 from the germline V gene are SGHVS and FQNEAQ. Trimming at V came to 1 base and at J to 8 bases, leaving 6 bases not matched to a gene. This chain's CDR3 is CASSLGTGSGGYTF. DNA for the CDR3: TGTGCCAGCAGCTTAGGGACAGGGTCGGGCGGCTACACCTTC.